This T cell receptor (beta chain) emerged from a study of shared clonotypes between healthy human individuals. Germline values: CDR1 MNHNS, CDR2 SASEGT. The ends were cut back, 4 bases at V and 7 bases at J, with 14 bases in the middle. CDR3 length: 14 amino acids. Clones were read by immunoSEQ multiplex PCR, and TCRdb kept only the in-frame ones, dropping some. The data contain 700,000 or so clones, less than 80% of them singletons. The receptor was derived from a woman between 25 and 40 years old in good health. The genes are TRBV6-1 and TRBJ1-5; a possible D gene is TRBD1 (5 bases). The sample was memory CD4+ T cells sorted from blood. Stated subset: CD45RA-negative fraction. CDR3: CASSGGGGGQPQHF. CDR3 coding DNA: TGTGCCAGCAGTGGTGGTGGGGGTGGCCAGCCCCAGCATTTT.